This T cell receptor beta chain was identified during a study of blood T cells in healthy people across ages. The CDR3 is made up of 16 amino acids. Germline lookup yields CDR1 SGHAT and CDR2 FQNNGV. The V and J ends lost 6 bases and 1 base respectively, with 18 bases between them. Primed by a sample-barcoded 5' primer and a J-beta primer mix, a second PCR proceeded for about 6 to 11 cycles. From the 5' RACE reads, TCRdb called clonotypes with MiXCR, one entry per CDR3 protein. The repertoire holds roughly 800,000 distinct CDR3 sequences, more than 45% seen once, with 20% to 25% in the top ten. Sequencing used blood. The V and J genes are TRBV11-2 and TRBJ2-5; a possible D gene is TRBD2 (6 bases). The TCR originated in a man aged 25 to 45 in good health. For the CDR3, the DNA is TGTGCCAGCAGGCTCCATCCGGAGGGGATCCAAGAGACCCAGTACTTC. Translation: CASRLHPEGIQETQYF. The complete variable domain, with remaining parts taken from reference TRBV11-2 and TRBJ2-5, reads EAGVAQSPRYKIIEKRQSVAFWCNPISGHATLYWYQQILGQGPKLLIQFQNNGVVDDSQLPKDRFSAERLKGVDSTLKIQPAKLEDSAVYLCASRLHPEGIQETQYFGPGTRLLVL.